This T cell receptor beta chain comes out of a study of neurological immune-mediated disorders. V was pared by 4 bases and J by 2 bases, with 6 bases of the junction left unmatched. The germline gives CDR1 SGHRS, CDR2 YFSETQ. The CDR3 is 16 amino acids. This clonotype was recorded many times. Synthesis of cDNA was accomplished via 5'RACE employing 10-nucleotide random UMIs. MiXCR, applied by TCRdb to the 5' RACE reads, yields one record per CDR3 protein. The sample lists around 83,000 distinct CDR3 sequences; roughly 15% were seen once. This TCR was sampled from a woman in her fifties or sixties in good health. The chain recombines TRBV5-1 with TRBJ2-3; the match to TRBD2 covers 11 bases. Sequencing was carried out using PBMCs. For the CDR3, the DNA is TGCGCCAGCAGCGTGAGGACTAGCGGGTACACAGATACGCAGTATTTT. This sequence encodes CASSVRTSGYTDTQYF.